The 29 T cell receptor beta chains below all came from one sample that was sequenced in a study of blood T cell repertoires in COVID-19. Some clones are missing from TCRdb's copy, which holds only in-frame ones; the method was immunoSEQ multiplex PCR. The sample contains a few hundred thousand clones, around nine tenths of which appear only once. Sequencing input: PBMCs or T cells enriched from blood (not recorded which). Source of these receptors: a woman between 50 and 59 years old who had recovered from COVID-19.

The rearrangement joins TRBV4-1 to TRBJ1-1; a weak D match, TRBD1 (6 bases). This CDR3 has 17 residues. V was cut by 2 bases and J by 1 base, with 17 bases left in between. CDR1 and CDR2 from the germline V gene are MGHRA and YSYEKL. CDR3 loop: CASSQHAPTGENTEAFF. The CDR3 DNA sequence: TGCGCCAGCAGCCAACATGCACCGACAGGAGAGAACACTGAAGCTTTCTTT.

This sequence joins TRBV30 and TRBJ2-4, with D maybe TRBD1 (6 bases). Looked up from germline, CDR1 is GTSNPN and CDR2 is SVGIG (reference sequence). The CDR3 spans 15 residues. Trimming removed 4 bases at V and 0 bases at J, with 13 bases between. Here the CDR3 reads CAWTQGSRAKNIQYF. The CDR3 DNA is TGTGCCTGGACCCAGGGGAGTAGAGCCAAAAACATTCAGTACTTC.

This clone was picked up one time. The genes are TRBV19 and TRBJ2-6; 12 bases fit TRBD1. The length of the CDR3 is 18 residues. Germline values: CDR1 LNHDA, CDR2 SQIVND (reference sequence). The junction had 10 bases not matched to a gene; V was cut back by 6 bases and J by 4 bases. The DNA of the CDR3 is TGTGCCAGTAGCCCCGGGGGACAGGGGGCGCGCGGGGCCAACGTCCTGACTTTC. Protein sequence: CASSPGGQGARGANVLTF.

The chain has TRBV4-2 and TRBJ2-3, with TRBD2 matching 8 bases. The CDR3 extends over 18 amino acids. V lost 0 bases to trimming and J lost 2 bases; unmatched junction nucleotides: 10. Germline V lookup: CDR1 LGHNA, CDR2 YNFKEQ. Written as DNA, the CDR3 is TGTGCCAGCAGCCAAGATCTCGGGGGGGCGAGGGCCACAGATACGCAGTATTTT. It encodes CASSQDLGGARATDTQYF.

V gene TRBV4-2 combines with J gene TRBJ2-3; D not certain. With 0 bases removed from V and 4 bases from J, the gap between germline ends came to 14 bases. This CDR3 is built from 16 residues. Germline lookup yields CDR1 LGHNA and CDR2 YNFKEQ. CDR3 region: CASSQDLQRSADTQYF. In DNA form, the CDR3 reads TGTGCCAGCAGCCAAGATCTGCAGCGTTCGGCAGATACGCAGTATTTT.

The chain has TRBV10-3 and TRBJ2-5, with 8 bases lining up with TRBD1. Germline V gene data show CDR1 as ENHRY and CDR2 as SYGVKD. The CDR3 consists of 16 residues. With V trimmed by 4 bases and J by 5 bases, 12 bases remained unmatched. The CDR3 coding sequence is TGTGCCATCAGTGGAGACGACAGGGGTATAGGGGAGACCCAGTACTTC. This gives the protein CAISGDDRGIGETQYF.

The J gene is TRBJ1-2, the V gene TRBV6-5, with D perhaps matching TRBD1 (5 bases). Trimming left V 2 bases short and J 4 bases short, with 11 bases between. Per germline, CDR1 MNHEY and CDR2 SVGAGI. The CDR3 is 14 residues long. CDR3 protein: CASSYRGGFYGYTF. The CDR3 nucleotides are TGTGCCAGCAGTTACCGGGGGGGATTCTATGGCTACACCTTC.

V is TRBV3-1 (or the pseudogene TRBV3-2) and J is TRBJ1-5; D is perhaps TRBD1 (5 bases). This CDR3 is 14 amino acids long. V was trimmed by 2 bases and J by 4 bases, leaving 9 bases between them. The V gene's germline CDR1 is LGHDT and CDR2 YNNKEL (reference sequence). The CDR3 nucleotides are TGTGCCAGCAGCCAACGGTACAGGAATCAGCCCCAGCATTTT. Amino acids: CASSQRYRNQPQHF.

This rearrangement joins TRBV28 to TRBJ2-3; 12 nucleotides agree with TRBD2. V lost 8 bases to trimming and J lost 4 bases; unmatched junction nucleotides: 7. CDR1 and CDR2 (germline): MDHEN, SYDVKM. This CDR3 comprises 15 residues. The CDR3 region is CASRGLAGNADTQYF. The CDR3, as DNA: TGTGCCAGCCGCGGACTAGCGGGAAACGCAGATACGCAGTATTTT. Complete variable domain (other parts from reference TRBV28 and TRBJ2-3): DVKVTQSSRYLVKRTGEKVFLECVQDMDHENMFWYRQDPGLGLRLIYFSYDVKMKEKGDIPEGYSVSREKKERFSLILESASTNQTSMYLCASRGLAGNADTQYFGPGTRLTVL.

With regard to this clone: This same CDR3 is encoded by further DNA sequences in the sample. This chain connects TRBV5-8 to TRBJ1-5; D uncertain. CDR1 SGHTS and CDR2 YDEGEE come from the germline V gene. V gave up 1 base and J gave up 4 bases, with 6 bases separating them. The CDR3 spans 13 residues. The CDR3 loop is CASSLRRNQPQHF. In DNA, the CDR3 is TGTGCCAGCAGCTTGCGTAGAAATCAGCCCCAGCATTTT.

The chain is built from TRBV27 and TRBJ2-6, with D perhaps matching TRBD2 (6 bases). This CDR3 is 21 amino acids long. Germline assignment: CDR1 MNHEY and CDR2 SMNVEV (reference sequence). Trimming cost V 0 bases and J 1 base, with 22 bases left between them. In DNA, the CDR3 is TGTGCCAGCAGTTTATCGAACCCTCCGGGACTCATCCGATCTGGGGCCAACGTCCTGACTTTC. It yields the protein CASSLSNPPGLIRSGANVLTF.

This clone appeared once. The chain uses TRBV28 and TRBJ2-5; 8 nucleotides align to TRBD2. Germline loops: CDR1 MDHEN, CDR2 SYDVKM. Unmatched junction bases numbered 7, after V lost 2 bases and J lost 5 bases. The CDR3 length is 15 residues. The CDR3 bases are TGTGCCAGCAGTTTACCGGGACTAGGGAGGGAGACCCAGTACTTC. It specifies CASSLPGLGRETQYF.

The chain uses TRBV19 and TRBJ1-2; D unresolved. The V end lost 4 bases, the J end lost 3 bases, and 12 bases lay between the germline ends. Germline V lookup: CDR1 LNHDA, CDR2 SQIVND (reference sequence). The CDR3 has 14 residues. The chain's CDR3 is CASSSSATDYGYTF. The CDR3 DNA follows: TGTGCCAGTAGTAGCAGCGCGACTGACTATGGCTACACCTTC. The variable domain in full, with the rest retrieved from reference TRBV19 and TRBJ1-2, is DGGITQSPKYLFRKEGQNVTLSCEQNLNHDAMYWYRQDPGQGLRLIYYSQIVNDFQKGDIAEGYSVSREKKESFPLTVTSAQKNPTAFYLCASSSSATDYGYTFGSGTRLTVV.

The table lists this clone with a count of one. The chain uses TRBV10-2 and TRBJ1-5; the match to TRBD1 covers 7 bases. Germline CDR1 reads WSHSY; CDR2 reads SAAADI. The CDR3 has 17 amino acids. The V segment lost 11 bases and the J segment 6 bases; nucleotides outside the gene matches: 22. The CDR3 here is CAGRSRGQGGIFQPQHF. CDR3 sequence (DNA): TGCGCCGGCCGATCGAGGGGTCAAGGGGGCATCTTTCAGCCCCAGCATTTT.

The CDR3 spells CASSDPDRAHWGEQYF. The CDR3 DNA reads TGTGCCAGCAGTGACCCTGACAGGGCCCATTGGGGCGAGCAGTACTTC. The J gene is TRBJ2-7, the V gene TRBV6-4; 7 bases are shared with TRBD1. This CDR3 has 16 residues. Germline loops: CDR1 MRHNA, CDR2 SNTAGT. V dropped 2 bases and J dropped 6; count of bases not matched to a gene: 13.

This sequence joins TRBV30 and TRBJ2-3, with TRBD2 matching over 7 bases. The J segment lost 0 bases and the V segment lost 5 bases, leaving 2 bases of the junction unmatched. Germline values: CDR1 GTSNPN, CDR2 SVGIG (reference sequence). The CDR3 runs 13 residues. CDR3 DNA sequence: TGTGCCTGGCAAGCGGGGAGCACAGATACGCAGTATTTT. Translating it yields CAWQAGSTDTQYF.

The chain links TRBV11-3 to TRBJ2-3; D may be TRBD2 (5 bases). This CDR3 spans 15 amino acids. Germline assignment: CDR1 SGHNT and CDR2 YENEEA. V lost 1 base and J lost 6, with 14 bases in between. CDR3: CASSLGVSGSDTQYF. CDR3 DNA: TGTGCCAGCAGCTTAGGAGTATCGGGATCGGATACGCAGTATTTT.

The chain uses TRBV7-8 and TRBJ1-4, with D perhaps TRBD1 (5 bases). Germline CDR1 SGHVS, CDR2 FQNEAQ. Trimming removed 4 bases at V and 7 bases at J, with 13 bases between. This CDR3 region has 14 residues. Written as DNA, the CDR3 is TGTGCCAGCAGCTACACCGGGACTGGTGAAAAACTGTTTTTT. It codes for CASSYTGTGEKLFF.

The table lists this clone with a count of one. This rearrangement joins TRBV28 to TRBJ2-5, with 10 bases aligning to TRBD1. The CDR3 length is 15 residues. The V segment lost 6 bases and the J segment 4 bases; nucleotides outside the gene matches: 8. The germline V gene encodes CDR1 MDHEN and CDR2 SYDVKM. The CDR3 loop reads CASRRDRGLGETQYF. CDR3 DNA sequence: TGTGCCAGCAGAAGGGACAGGGGTTTGGGAGAGACCCAGTACTTC.

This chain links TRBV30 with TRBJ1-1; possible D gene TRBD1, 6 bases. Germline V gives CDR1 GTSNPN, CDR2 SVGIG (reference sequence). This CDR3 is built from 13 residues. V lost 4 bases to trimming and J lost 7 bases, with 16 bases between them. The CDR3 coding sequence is TGTGCCTGGATCGGGGGGGCTCAAATTGAAGCTTTCTTT. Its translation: CAWIGGAQIEAFF.

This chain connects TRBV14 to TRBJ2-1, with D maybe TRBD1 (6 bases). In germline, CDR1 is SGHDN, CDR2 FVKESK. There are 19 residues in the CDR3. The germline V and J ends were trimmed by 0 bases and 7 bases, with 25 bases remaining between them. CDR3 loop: CASSQEVRGGLGFRNEQFF. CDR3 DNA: TGTGCCAGCAGCCAAGAAGTCAGGGGCGGATTAGGTTTTAGGAATGAGCAGTTCTTC.

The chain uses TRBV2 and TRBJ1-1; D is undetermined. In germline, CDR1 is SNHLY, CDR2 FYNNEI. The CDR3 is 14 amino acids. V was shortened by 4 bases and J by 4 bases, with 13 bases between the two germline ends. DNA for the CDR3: TGTGCCAGCAGTGTTCGGGGTTCAGTCACTGAAGCTTTCTTT. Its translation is CASSVRGSVTEAFF.

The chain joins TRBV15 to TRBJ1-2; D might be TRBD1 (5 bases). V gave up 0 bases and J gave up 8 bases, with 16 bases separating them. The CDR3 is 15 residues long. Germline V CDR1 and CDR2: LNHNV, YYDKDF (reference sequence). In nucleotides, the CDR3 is TGTGCCACCAGCAGAGACCCCAGGGTCGGTGGAGGCTACACCTTC. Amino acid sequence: CATSRDPRVGGGYTF.

As DNA, the CDR3 is TGTGCCAGCAGCTCCTCGAAAGGGACAGCCTCCTACAATGAGCAGTTCTTC. Translation gives CASSSSKGTASYNEQFF. The chain combines TRBV7-9 with TRBJ2-1; 7 nucleotides line up with TRBD1. CDR1 SEHNR and CDR2 FQNEAQ come from the germline V gene (reference sequence). The length of the CDR3 is 17 residues. V lost 4 bases to trimming and J lost 0 bases; unmatched junction nucleotides: 9.

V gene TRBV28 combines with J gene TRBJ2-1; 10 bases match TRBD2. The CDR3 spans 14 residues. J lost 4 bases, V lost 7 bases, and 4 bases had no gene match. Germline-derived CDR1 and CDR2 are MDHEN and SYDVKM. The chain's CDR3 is CASNSGGLYNEQFF. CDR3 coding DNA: TGTGCCAGCAATAGCGGGGGGCTATACAATGAGCAGTTCTTC.

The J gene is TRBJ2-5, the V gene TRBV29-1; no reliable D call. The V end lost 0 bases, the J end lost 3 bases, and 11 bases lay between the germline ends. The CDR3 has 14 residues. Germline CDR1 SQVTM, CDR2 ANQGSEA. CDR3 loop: CSVEDTVSEETQYF. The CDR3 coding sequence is TGCAGCGTTGAAGACACAGTTTCGGAAGAGACCCAGTACTTC.

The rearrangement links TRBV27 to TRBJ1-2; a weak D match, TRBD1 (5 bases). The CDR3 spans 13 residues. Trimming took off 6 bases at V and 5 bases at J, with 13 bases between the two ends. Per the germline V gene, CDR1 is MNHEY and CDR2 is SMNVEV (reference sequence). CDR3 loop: CASSPEGRYGYTF. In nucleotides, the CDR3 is TGTGCCAGCAGCCCTGAGGGGAGGTATGGCTACACCTTC.

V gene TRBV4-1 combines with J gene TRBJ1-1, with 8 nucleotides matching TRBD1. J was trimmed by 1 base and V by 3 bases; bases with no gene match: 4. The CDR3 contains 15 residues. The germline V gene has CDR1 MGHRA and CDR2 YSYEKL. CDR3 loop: CASSQAGTGNTEAFF. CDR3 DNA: TGCGCCAGCAGCCAGGCCGGGACAGGGAACACTGAAGCTTTCTTT.

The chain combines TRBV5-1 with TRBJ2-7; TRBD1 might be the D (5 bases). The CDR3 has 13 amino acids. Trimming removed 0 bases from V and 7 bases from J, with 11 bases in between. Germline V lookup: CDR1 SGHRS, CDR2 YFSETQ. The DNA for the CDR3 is TGCGCCAGCAGCTTGGAGGGCCCAGGGGAGCAGTACTTC. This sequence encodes CASSLEGPGEQYF.